These 27 T cell receptor beta chains share one sample of origin, sequenced in a study of response to subunit inactivated influenza vaccine. Via MiXCR, TCRdb re-called the RT-PCR reads, giving one row per CDR3 protein. In the table there are around 520,000 distinct CDR3 sequences, 10% to 15% of which are singletons. The starting material was PBMCs from blood, obtained on the day of vaccination. Source of these receptors: a man aged 50-60 years who received an inactivated influenza vaccine.

This clonotype was seen repeatedly, ten times or more. The chain has TRBV7-9 and TRBJ2-7; TRBD1 aligns across 8 bases. The CDR3 has 15 residues. Trimming took 3 bases from V and 5 from J; bases not matched to a gene: 9. Germline CDR1 and CDR2: SEHNR and FQNEAQ (reference sequence). CDR3 DNA: TGTGCCAGCAGCTTCGGCTCGGACAGGGTCAACGAGCAGTACTTC. This translates into CASSFGSDRVNEQYF.

This clonotype was seen many times. The V gene is TRBV3-1, the J gene TRBJ2-1; the D is unclear. The germline V and J ends were trimmed by 0 bases and 1 base, with 7 bases remaining between them. The CDR3 loop spans 15 amino acids. Germline assignment: CDR1 LGHDT and CDR2 YNNKEL (reference sequence). The CDR3: CASSQDPGSYNEQFF. DNA for the CDR3: TGTGCCAGCAGCCAAGATCCTGGGTCCTACAATGAGCAGTTCTTC.

This clonotype occurred a few times. The J gene is TRBJ2-7, the V gene TRBV20-1, with D uncertain. The CDR3 has 11 residues. CDR1 and CDR2 from the germline V gene are DFQATT and SNEGSKA (reference sequence). Between the trimmed V and J ends, which lost 6 bases and 2 bases, there was a span of 8 bases. The CDR3 coding sequence is TGCAGTGCCGCGGAGACCTACGAGCAGTACTTC. Its translation: CSAAETYEQYF.

The sample holds a few counts of this clonotype. This chain joins TRBV28 and TRBJ2-5; 7 bases are a match to TRBD2. The germline CDR1 and CDR2 sequences are MDHEN and SYDVKM. J was trimmed by 3 bases and V by 4 bases; bases with no gene match: 14. The CDR3 is 17 residues long. CDR3 region: CASSYNPPRLAEETQYF. The CDR3 coding sequence is TGTGCCAGCAGTTACAATCCCCCCCGGCTAGCGGAAGAGACCCAGTACTTC.

The chain has TRBV12-3 or TRBV12-4 and TRBJ2-5; 7 positions agree with TRBD1. The CDR3 runs to 15 residues. The V and J ends lost 4 bases and 1 base, in that order; junction bases with no gene match: 6. The CDR3 DNA reads as TGTGCCAGCAGTTATGGTGACAGGGTCCAAGAGACCCAGTACTTC. The encoded protein is CASSYGDRVQETQYF.

The chain's CDR3 is CASSPGTSVSTDTQYF. As DNA, the CDR3 is TGTGCCAGCAGCCCAGGGACTAGCGTAAGCACAGATACGCAGTATTTT. V gene TRBV7-2 combines with J gene TRBJ2-3; TRBD2 aligns across 10 bases. Germline CDR1 SGHTA, CDR2 FQGNSA. Losses at the gene ends were 5 bases for V and 0 bases for J; bases not matched to a gene: 5. The CDR3 loop spans 16 amino acids. The whole variable domain, filled in from reference TRBV7-2 and TRBJ2-3, reads GAGVSQSPSNKVTEKGKDVELRCDPISGHTALYWYRQSLGQGLEFLIYFQGNSAPDKSGLPSDRFSAERTGGSVSTLTIQRTQQEDSAVYLCASSPGTSVSTDTQYFGPGTRLTVL.

The chain joins TRBV14 to TRBJ2-1; D remains ambiguous. V was trimmed by 1 base and J by 9 bases, leaving 19 bases between them. Germline CDR1 reads SGHDN; CDR2 reads FVKESK. The CDR3 is 16 residues long. The CDR3 sequence is CASSQVPGSQRGEQFF. In nucleotides, the CDR3 is TGTGCCAGCAGCCAAGTACCCGGGTCCCAACGAGGTGAGCAGTTCTTC.

This clonotype occurred many times. The chain carries TRBV28 and TRBJ2-3; D is possibly TRBD2 (5 bases). V was cut by 4 bases and J by 4 bases, with 27 bases left in between. Germline CDR1 is MDHEN and CDR2 is SYDVKM. This CDR3 has 19 amino acids. The CDR3 here is CASSYLALRSRARADTQYF. The CDR3 nucleotides read TGTGCCAGCAGTTACCTAGCTCTCCGATCTCGAGCACGGGCAGATACGCAGTATTTT. The full variable domain, with the rest looked up from reference TRBV28 and TRBJ2-3, is DVKVTQSSRYLVKRTGEKVFLECVQDMDHENMFWYRQDPGLGLRLIYFSYDVKMKEKGDIPEGYSVSREKKERFSLILESASTNQTSMYLCASSYLALRSRARADTQYFGPGTRLTVL.

This clonotype came up a few times. The rearrangement joins TRBV10-2 to TRBJ2-7, with 7 positions matching TRBD1. The V gene end was trimmed by 11 bases and the J gene end by 1 base; junction bases not matched to a gene: 8. The CDR3 totals 13 residues. Germline V gives CDR1 WSHSY, CDR2 SAAADI. CDR3 amino acids: CAAGQVPSYEQYF. CDR3 in DNA: TGCGCCGCAGGACAGGTGCCTTCCTACGAGCAGTACTTC.

This clonotype was recorded many times. The chain combines TRBV7-9 with TRBJ2-2; weak D call: TRBD2 (6 bases). The germline V and J ends were trimmed by 5 bases and 4 bases, with 17 bases remaining between them. CDR1 and CDR2 from the germline V gene are SEHNR and FQNEAQ (reference sequence). This CDR3 comprises 16 residues. The CDR3 here is CASSGGPKRVTGELFF. CDR3 bases: TGTGCCAGCAGCGGAGGGCCAAAAAGGGTCACCGGGGAGCTGTTTTTT.

This clonotype has at least ten counts. This chain links TRBV27 with TRBJ2-1; TRBD2 matches 12 bases. V lost 6 bases and J lost 7; bases outside the gene matches: 10. The CDR3 contains 16 residues. From germline, CDR1 is MNHEY and CDR2 SMNVEV (reference sequence). CDR3 region: CASRDRLAGGRNEQFF. DNA for the CDR3: TGTGCCAGCAGAGACCGGCTAGCGGGAGGGCGGAATGAGCAGTTCTTC.

The V gene is TRBV7-2, the J gene TRBJ2-7; a possible D gene is TRBD1 (6 bases). Trimming cost V 4 bases and J 0 bases, with 13 bases left between them. Germline V lookup: CDR1 SGHTA, CDR2 FQGNSA. The CDR3 consists of 15 residues. The CDR3 DNA follows: TGTGCCAGCAGCTCCGGGACATTTCCCTCCTACGAGCAGTACTTC. Its translation: CASSSGTFPSYEQYF.

V and J are TRBV5-5 and TRBJ2-3; D remains ambiguous. The CDR3 loop spans 12 amino acids. Trimming shortened V by 2 bases and J by 4 bases, and 5 bases separated the two germline ends. Germline CDR1 reads SGHKS; CDR2 reads YYEKEE (reference sequence). The CDR3 DNA reads as TGTGCCAGCAGCTTCACTGCAGATACGCAGTATTTT. It codes for CASSFTADTQYF.

The genes are TRBV7-9 and TRBJ1-2, with D unresolved. Trimming took 3 bases from V and 7 from J, leaving 12 bases between them. In germline, CDR1 is SEHNR, CDR2 FQNEAQ (reference sequence). This CDR3 is 13 amino acids long. The CDR3 DNA is TGTGCCAGCAGCTTGTCAGAAAACCTTGGCTACACCTTC. The encoded protein is CASSLSENLGYTF.

The rearrangement joins TRBV4-3 to TRBJ2-1, with 15 bases lining up with TRBD2. The CDR3 has 20 residues. V lost 3 bases and J lost 3; bases outside the gene matches: 12. The germline gives CDR1 LGHNA, CDR2 YSLEER. The CDR3 DNA sequence: TGCGCCAGCAGCCAGAACTCACCCGGGACTAGCGGGGGGATCTACAATGAGCAGTTCTTC. Residues: CASSQNSPGTSGGIYNEQFF.

Ten or more counts support this clonotype. The genes are TRBV3-1 and TRBJ1-4, with 8 bases that match TRBD1. This CDR3 contains 17 residues. Germline V CDR1 and CDR2: LGHDT, YNNKEL (reference sequence). V lost 3 bases to trimming and J lost 8 bases; unmatched junction nucleotides: 14. The CDR3 here is CASSHSAGGLIGEKLFF. The DNA of the CDR3 is TGTGCCAGCAGCCATTCGGCAGGGGGCCTGATTGGGGAAAAACTGTTTTTT.

The chain links TRBV20-1 to TRBJ2-3; TRBD1 matches 7 bases. The J segment lost 4 bases and the V segment lost 6 bases, leaving 7 bases of the junction unmatched. The CDR3 extends over 13 amino acids. CDR1 is DFQATT, CDR2 SNEGSKA, per germline (reference sequence). The CDR3 sequence: CSAPDRLPDTQYF. In DNA, the CDR3 is TGCAGTGCCCCGGACAGGCTCCCAGATACGCAGTATTTT.

The chain uses TRBV4-2 and TRBJ2-2; the D call may be TRBD1 or TRBD2 (5 bases each). CDR3 size: 15 residues. CDR1 is LGHNA and CDR2 is YNFKEQ in the germline V gene. Trimming cost V 8 bases and J 1 base, with 14 bases left between them. CDR3: CASGVGDLNTGELFF. The CDR3 DNA sequence: TGTGCCAGCGGGGTGGGGGACCTGAACACCGGGGAGCTGTTTTTT.

In its sample, this clonotype was seen many times. This chain joins TRBV24-1 and TRBJ2-5, with TRBD2 matching over 7 bases. The CDR3 is made up of 14 amino acids. Trimming cost V 6 bases and J 1 base; bases outside gene matches: 4. The germline gives CDR1 KGHDR, CDR2 SFDVKD. The CDR3 DNA reads as TGTGCCACCAGTCTGGGGGGGACCCAAGAGACCCAGTACTTC. This encodes CATSLGGTQETQYF.

This rearrangement joins TRBV7-6 to TRBJ2-5; 11 nucleotides line up with TRBD2. V was pared by 3 bases and J by 4 bases, with 7 bases of the junction left unmatched. CDR1 is SGHVS, CDR2 FNYEAQ, per germline. The CDR3 covers 16 residues. CDR3 region: CASSLPTSGNGETQYF. CDR3 nucleotides: TGTGCCAGCAGCTTGCCGACTAGCGGGAACGGAGAGACCCAGTACTTC.

At least ten counts were recorded for this clonotype. This chain connects TRBV6-1 to TRBJ1-1; no clear D gene. CDR1 and CDR2 (germline): MNHNS, SASEGT. Trimming left V 2 bases short and J 5 bases short, with 6 bases between. The CDR3 is made up of 12 amino acids. The CDR3 DNA reads as TGTGCCAGCAGTGAACCCCGTACTGAAGCTTTCTTT. Protein sequence: CASSEPRTEAFF.

The chain has TRBV5-1 and TRBJ1-4, with TRBD1 matching over 7 bases. Germline CDR1 and CDR2: SGHRS and YFSETQ. Losses at the gene ends were 2 bases for V and 1 base for J; bases not matched to a gene: 8. The CDR3 runs 17 residues. CDR3 sequence reads: CASSFYRGKGTNEKLFF. For the CDR3, the DNA is TGCGCCAGCAGCTTCTACAGGGGAAAAGGAACTAATGAAAAACTGTTTTTT.

This clonotype was counted between two and nine times. V is TRBV12-3 or TRBV12-4 and J is TRBJ2-3; unclear D gene. The CDR3 runs to 14 residues. Trimming cost V 5 bases and J 1 base, with 10 bases left between them. The CDR3 loop is CASSVHRGTDTQYF. The CDR3 DNA is TGTGCCAGCAGTGTACATAGAGGCACAGATACGCAGTATTTT.

The V call is TRBV5-8, the J call TRBJ1-6; perhaps TRBD1 as D (5 bases). Trimming took off 0 bases at V and 7 bases at J, with 11 bases between the two ends. CDR1 is SGHTS, CDR2 YDEGEE, per germline. The CDR3 has 15 amino acids. The CDR3 spells CASSLDGGTNSPLHF. CDR3 coding DNA: TGTGCCAGCAGCTTGGACGGGGGTACGAATTCACCCCTCCACTTT.

V and J are TRBV5-1 and TRBJ2-7; D could derive from TRBD1 or TRBD2 (5 bases each). CDR3 length equals 15 residues. The germline V gene has CDR1 SGHRS and CDR2 YFSETQ. Trimming pared 1 base from V and 6 bases from J, leaving 17 bases between. The CDR3 DNA is TGCGCCAGCAGCTTGCGGGCAGGGTCGAGGGCCGAGCAGTACTTC. Its translation is CASSLRAGSRAEQYF.

V and J are TRBV5-1 and TRBJ2-3, with a weak D call TRBD2 (5 bases). V was trimmed by 2 bases and J by 0 bases, leaving 7 bases between them. The germline V gene has CDR1 SGHRS and CDR2 YFSETQ. The CDR3 runs 14 residues. CDR3 DNA sequence: TGCGCCAGCAGCTTCGGGGATAGCACAGATACGCAGTATTTT. This codes for CASSFGDSTDTQYF. The full variable domain, with the rest looked up from reference TRBV5-1 and TRBJ2-3, is KAGVTQTPRYLIKTRGQQVTLSCSPISGHRSVSWYQQTPGQGLQFLFEYFSETQRNKGNFPGRFSGRQFSNSRSEMNVSTLELGDSALYLCASSFGDSTDTQYFGPGTRLTVL.

The rearrangement joins TRBV25-1 to TRBJ2-3; TRBD1 agrees at 8 bases. CDR1 and CDR2 (germline): MGHDK, SYGVNS. There are 13 residues in the CDR3. V shed 0 bases and J 10 bases; nucleotides not matched to a gene: 3. DNA of the CDR3: TGTGCCAGCAGTGAATATAACAGGGGGTCGCAGTATTTT. It specifies CASSEYNRGSQYF.